This TCR beta chain was sequenced for a study of T cell responses to AZD1222 COVID-19 vaccine. This clone was observed once. CDR3 length equals 16 residues. Per the germline V gene, CDR1 is SGHRS and CDR2 is YFSETQ. V dropped 4 bases and J dropped 0 bases, with 14 bases sitting between them. TCRdb's table, derived via immunoSEQ multiplex PCR, lists solely in-frame clones and lacks some. The sample gives about 66,000 clones, less than 90% of which show up once; about 18% is in the top ten. The material was peripheral blood, obtained on day 0 of AZD1222 vaccination. V and J are TRBV5-1 and TRBJ1-3; D unclear. This TCR came from an adult in good health. Here the CDR3 reads CASSPTVPFSGNTIYF. In nucleotides, the CDR3 is TGCGCCAGCAGCCCGACGGTCCCTTTCTCTGGAAACACCATATATTTT.